This paragraph reports one T cell receptor beta chain. The germline V gene has CDR1 SGHNT and CDR2 YYREEE (reference sequence). Trimming pared 0 bases from V and 6 bases from J, leaving 10 bases between. The length of the CDR3 is 14 residues. For sorted subsets, approximately 0.2 ug DNA per replicate equaled roughly 29,000 T cell genomes. In the authors' workflow: Filtering differed since immunoSEQ provided only junctions, with no quality scores. Clones were read by immunoSEQ multiplex PCR, and TCRdb kept only the in-frame ones, dropping some. V, J and clone size are taken as reported in that table, and D and trimming were inferred from the DNA itself. The table lists some 200,000 clones, 60% to 80% of them singletons, with 11% in the top ten. The data were obtained in a study of shared clonotypes between healthy human individuals.

The chain joins TRBV5-4 to TRBJ1-5; no definite D call. The sequence came from a man aged 25-45 years in good health. Sequenced sample: memory CD4+ T cells sorted from blood. This sample's subset: CD45RA-negative fraction. CDR3 nucleotides: TGTGCCAGCAGCTTGGGCGGGGAGGGTCAGCCCCAGCATTTT. This gives the protein CASSLGGEGQPQHF. The full variable domain, with the rest looked up from reference TRBV5-4 and TRBJ1-5, is ETGVTQSPTHLIKTRGQQVTLRCSSQSGHNTVSWYQQALGQGPQFIFQYYREEENGRGNFPPRFSGLQFPNYSSELNVNALELDDSALYLCASSLGGEGQPQHFGDGTRLSIL.